This T cell receptor beta chain was sequenced during a study of Ad26.COV2.S vaccination and SARS-CoV-2 variants. Sequencing used immunoSEQ multiplex PCR; TCRdb keeps in-frame clones, though not all of them. The sample holds some 300,000 clones; about 82% are singletons and the top ten take 2% to 2.5%. The ends were cut back, 4 bases at V and 4 bases at J, with 11 bases in the middle. Germline V gives CDR1 MDHEN, CDR2 SYDVKM. This CDR3 region has 14 residues. This clone appeared a few times. Treatment denoted: around 19 received Ad26.COV2.S at low or high dose, single or two shots; a few received placebo; per-sample allocation not given. After the first vaccine or placebo injection, samples were drawn on day 63.

The source was peripheral blood, collected in a trial of Ad26.COV2.S vaccine versus placebo. V and J are TRBV28 and TRBJ1-5; a possible D gene is TRBD1 (6 bases). The sequence was obtained from a person aged 18 to 65 who received the Ad26.COV2.S COVID-19 vaccine or a placebo. CDR3 bases: TGTGCCAGCAGTTACTGGGGGCAGAATCAGCCCCAGCATTTT. As protein: CASSYWGQNQPQHF.